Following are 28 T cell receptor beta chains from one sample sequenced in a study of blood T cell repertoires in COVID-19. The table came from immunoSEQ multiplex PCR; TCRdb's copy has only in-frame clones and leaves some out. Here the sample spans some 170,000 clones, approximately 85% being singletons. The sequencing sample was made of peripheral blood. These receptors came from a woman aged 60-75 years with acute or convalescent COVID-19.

The DNA for the CDR3 is TGCGCCAGCAGCTTGGGAGCGACTAGCAATGAGCAGTTCTTC. It specifies CASSLGATSNEQFF. This sequence joins TRBV5-1 and TRBJ2-1; a possible D gene is TRBD2 (6 bases). CDR3 length equals 14 residues. CDR1 is SGHRS and CDR2 is YFSETQ in the germline V gene. V dropped 0 bases and J dropped 6 bases, with 10 bases sitting between them.

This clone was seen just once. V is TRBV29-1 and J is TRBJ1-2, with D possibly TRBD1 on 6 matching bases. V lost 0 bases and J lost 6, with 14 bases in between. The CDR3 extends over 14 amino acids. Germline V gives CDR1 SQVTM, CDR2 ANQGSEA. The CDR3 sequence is CSVEEKGVEDGYTF. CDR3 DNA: TGCAGCGTTGAAGAAAAGGGGGTTGAAGATGGCTACACCTTC.

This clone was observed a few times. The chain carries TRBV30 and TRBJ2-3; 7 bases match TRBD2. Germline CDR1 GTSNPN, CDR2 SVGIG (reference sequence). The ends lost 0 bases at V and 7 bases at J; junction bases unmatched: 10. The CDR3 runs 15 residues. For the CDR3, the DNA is TGTGCCTGGAGTGTAGGCGGGAGCCTTGCAAATACGCAGTATTTT. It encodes CAWSVGGSLANTQYF.

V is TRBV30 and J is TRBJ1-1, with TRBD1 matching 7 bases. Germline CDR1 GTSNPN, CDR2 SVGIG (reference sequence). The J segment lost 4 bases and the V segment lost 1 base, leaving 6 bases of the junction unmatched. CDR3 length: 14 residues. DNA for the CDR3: TGTGCCTGGAGTGGGGGACAGTGGGCCACTGAAGCTTTCTTT. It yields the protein CAWSGGQWATEAFF. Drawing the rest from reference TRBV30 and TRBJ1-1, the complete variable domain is SQTIHQWPATLVQPVGSPLSLECTVEGTSNPNLYWYRQAAGRGLQLLFYSVGIGQISSEVPQNLSASRPQDRQFILSSKKLLLSDSGFYLCAWSGGQWATEAFFGQGTRLTVV.

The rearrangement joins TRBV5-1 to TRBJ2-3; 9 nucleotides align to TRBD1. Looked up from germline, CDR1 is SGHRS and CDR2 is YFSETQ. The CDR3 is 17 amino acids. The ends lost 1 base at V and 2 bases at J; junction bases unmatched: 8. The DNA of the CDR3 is TGCGCCAGCAGCTTGTTATGGGGGACAGGGTTCACAGATACGCAGTATTTT. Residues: CASSLLWGTGFTDTQYF.

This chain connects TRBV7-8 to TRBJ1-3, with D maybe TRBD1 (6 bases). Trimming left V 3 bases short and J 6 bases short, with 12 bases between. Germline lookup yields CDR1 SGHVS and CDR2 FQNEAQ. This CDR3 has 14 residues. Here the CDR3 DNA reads TGTGCCAGCAGCTTTGGGGAGGGGGTAAACACCATATATTTT. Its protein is CASSFGEGVNTIYF.

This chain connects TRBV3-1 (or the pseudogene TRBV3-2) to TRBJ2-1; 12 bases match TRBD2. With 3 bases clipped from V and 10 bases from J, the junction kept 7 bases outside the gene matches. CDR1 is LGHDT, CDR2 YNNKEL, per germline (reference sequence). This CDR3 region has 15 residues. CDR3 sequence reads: CASSHPGLAGREQFF. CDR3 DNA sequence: TGTGCCAGCAGCCACCCGGGACTAGCGGGCCGGGAGCAGTTCTTC.

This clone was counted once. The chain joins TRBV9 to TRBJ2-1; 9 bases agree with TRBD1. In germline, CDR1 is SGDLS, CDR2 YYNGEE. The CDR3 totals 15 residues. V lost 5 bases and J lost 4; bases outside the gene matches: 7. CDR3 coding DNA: TGTGCCAGCAGGGGGGGACAGGGATGGTACAATGAGCAGTTCTTC. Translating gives CASRGGQGWYNEQFF.

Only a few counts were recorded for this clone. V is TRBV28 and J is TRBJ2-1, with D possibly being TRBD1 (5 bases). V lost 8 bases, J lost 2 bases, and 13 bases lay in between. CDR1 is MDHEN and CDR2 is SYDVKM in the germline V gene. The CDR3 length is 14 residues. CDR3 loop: CASVERGTYNEQFF. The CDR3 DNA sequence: TGTGCCAGCGTTGAAAGGGGAACCTACAATGAGCAGTTCTTC.

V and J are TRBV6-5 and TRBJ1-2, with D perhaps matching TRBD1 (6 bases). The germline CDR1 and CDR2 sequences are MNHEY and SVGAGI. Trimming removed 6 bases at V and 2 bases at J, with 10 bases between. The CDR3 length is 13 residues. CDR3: CASRMRGNYGYTF. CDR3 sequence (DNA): TGTGCCAGCAGAATGAGGGGGAACTATGGCTACACCTTC.

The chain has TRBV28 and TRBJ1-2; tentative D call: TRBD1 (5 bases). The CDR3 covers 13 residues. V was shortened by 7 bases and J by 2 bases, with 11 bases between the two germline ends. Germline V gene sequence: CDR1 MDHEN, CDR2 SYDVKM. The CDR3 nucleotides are TGTGCCAGCAATGGCAGGGCGAACTATGGCTACACCTTC. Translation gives CASNGRANYGYTF.

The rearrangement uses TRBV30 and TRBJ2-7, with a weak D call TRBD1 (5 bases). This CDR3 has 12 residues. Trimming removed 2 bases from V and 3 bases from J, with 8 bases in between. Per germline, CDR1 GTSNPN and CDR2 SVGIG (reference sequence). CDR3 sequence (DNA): TGTGCCTGGAGTACAGGACGCTACGAGCAGTACGTC. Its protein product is CAWSTGRYEQYV.

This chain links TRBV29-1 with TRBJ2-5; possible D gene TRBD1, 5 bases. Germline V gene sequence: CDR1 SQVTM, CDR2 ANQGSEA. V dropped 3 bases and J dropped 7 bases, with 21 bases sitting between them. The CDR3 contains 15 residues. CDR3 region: CSVDGYGQFTPTQYF. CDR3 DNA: TGCAGCGTTGACGGATACGGACAATTTACCCCGACCCAGTACTTC.

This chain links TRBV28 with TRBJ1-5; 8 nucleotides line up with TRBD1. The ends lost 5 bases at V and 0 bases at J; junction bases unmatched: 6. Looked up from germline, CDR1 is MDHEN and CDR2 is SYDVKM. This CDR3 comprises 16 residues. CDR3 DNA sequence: TGTGCCAGCAGTCCTCCCGGACAGGGTAGCAATCAGCCCCAGCATTTT. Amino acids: CASSPPGQGSNQPQHF.

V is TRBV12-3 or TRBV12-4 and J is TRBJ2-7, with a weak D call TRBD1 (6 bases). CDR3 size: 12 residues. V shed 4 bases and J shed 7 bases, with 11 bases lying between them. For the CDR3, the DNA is TGTGCCAGCAGTTCCTCGACAGGAGAGCAGTACGTC. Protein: CASSSSTGEQYV.

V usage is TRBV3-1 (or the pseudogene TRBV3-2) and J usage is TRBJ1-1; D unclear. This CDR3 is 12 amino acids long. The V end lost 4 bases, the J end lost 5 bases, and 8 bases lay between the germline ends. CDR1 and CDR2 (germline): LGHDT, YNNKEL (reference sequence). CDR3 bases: TGTGCCAGCAGCCGCAGCGGTACTGAAGCTTTCTTT. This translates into CASSRSGTEAFF.

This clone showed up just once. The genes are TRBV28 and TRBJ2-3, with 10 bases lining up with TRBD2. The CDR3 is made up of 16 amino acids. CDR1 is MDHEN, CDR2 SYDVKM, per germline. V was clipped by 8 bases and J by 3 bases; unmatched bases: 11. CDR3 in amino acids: CASGTSARGGTDTQYF. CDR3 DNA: TGTGCCAGCGGGACTAGCGCGAGAGGGGGTACAGATACGCAGTATTTT.

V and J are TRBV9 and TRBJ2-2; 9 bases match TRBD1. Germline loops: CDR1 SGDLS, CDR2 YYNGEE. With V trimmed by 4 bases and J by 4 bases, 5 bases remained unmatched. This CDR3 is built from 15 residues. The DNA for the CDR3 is TGTGCCAGCAGCCTGACAGGGGGAAGCACCGGGGAGCTGTTTTTT. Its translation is CASSLTGGSTGELFF. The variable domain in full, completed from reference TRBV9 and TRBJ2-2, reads DSGVTQTPKHLITATGQRVTLRCSPRSGDLSVYWYQQSLDQGLQFLIQYYNGEERAKGNILERFSAQQFPDLHSELNLSSLELGDSALYFCASSLTGGSTGELFFGEGSRLTVL.

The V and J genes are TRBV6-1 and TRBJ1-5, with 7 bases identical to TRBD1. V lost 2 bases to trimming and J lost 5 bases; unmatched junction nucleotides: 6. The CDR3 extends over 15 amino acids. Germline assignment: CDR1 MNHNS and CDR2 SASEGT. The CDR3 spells CASSESGTAYQPQHF. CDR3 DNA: TGTGCCAGCAGTGAAAGTGGGACAGCCTATCAGCCCCAGCATTTT.

CDR3 nucleotide sequence: TGTGCCATCAGCATAAAGAGCTCCTACAATGAGCAGTTCTTC. Translation: CAISIKSSYNEQFF. The chain joins TRBV10-3 to TRBJ2-1, with D uncertain. With 6 bases removed from V and 0 bases from J, the gap between germline ends came to 9 bases. This CDR3 spans 14 amino acids. CDR1 and CDR2 from the germline V gene are ENHRY and SYGVKD.

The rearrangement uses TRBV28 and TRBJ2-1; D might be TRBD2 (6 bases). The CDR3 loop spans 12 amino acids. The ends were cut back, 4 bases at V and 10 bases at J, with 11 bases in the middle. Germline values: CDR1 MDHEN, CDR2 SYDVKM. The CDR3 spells CASSSPGLEQFF. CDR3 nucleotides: TGTGCCAGCAGTTCTCCGGGACTGGAGCAGTTCTTC.

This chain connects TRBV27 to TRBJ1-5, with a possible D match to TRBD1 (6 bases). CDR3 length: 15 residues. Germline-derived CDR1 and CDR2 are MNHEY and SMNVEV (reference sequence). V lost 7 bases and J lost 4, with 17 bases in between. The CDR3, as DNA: TGTGCCAGCAACCCCAGGGGAAGGGGTAATCAGCCCCAGCATTTT. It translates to CASNPRGRGNQPQHF.

The CDR3 here is CAWGLSTDTQYF. Written as DNA, the CDR3 is TGTGCCTGGGGACTCAGCACAGATACGCAGTATTTT. The chain joins TRBV30 to TRBJ2-3, with D possibly being TRBD2 (5 bases). CDR1 is GTSNPN, CDR2 SVGIG, per germline (reference sequence). The ends were cut back, 5 bases at V and 0 bases at J, with 6 bases in the middle. The length of the CDR3 is 12 residues.

The CDR3 spells CASSLQGTGGGEQFF. CDR3 in DNA: TGTGCCAGCAGCCTACAGGGGACAGGGGGCGGTGAGCAGTTCTTC. The chain joins TRBV7-9 to TRBJ2-1; 12 positions match TRBD1. The V and J ends lost 5 bases and 9 bases, in that order; junction bases with no gene match: 8. This CDR3 contains 15 residues. Germline V lookup: CDR1 SEHNR, CDR2 FQNEAQ (reference sequence). Complete variable domain (other parts from reference TRBV7-9 and TRBJ2-1): DTGVSQNPRHKITKRGQNVTFRCDPISEHNRLYWYRQTLGQGPEFLTYFQNEAQLEKSRLLSDRFSAERPKGSFSTLEIQRTEQGDSAMYLCASSLQGTGGGEQFFGPGTRLTVL.

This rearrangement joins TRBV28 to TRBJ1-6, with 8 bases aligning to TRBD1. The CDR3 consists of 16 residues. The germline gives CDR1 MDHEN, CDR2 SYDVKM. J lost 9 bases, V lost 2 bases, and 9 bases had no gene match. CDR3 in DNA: TGTGCCAGCAGTTTAGTGCAGGGGGCAGTGGGTTCACCCCTCCACTTT. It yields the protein CASSLVQGAVGSPLHF.

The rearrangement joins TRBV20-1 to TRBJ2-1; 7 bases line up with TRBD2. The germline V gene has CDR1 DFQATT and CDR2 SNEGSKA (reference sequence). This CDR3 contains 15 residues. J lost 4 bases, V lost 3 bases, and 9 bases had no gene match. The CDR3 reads CSASRIWGGYNEQFF. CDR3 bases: TGCAGTGCTAGTCGTATTTGGGGGGGGTACAATGAGCAGTTCTTC.

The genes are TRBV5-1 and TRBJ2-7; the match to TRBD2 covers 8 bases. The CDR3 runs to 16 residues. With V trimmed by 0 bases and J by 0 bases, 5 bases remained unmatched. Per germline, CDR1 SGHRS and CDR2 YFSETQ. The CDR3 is CASSLETSGSSYEQYF. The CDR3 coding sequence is TGCGCCAGCAGCTTGGAAACTAGCGGCAGCTCCTACGAGCAGTACTTC. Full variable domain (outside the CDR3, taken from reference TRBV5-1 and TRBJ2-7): KAGVTQTPRYLIKTRGQQVTLSCSPISGHRSVSWYQQTPGQGLQFLFEYFSETQRNKGNFPGRFSGRQFSNSRSEMNVSTLELGDSALYLCASSLETSGSSYEQYFGPGTRLTVT.

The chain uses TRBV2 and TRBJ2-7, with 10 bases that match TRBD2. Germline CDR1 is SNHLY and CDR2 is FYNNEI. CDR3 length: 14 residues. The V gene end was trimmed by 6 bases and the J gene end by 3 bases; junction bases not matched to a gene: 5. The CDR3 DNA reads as TGTGCCAGCAGACTAGCGGGAAATAGCTACGAGCAGTACTTC. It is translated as CASRLAGNSYEQYF.